The TCR beta chain under discussion was sequenced for a study of early T cells in non-severe SARS-CoV-2 infection. Study at large: Sequenced bulk RNA came from whole blood that was unsorted, and chains were unpaired.

Individual cDNA molecules carried attached unique molecular identifiers. TCRdb recomputed calls from the 5' RACE reads with MiXCR, one row per CDR3 protein. Of tens of thousands of distinct CDR3 sequences listed, 6% to 7% are singletons. Study conclusions and caveats: VDJdb matching skewed toward anti-spike CD8 responses, missing private and CD4 specificities.

The table lists this clonotype with many counts. The antigen is undetermined. Sequenced sample: whole blood. The receptor was isolated from an adult who was a healthcare worker with PCR-confirmed SARS-CoV-2 infection or an uninfected control (not recorded which).

The CDR3 DNA is TGTGCCAGCAGCCAGGGCTTGGGAGGAGCGGTTAATCAGCCCCAGCATTTT. This codes for CASSQGLGGAVNQPQHF. This rearrangement joins TRBV3-1 to TRBJ1-5, with D uncertain. Deletions cut 3 bases from V and 4 bases from J, with 19 bases between. The CDR3 has 17 residues. Germline V lookup: CDR1 LGHDT, CDR2 YNNKEL (reference sequence).